The 21 T cell receptor beta chains in this list originate from one sample, sequenced in a study of T cells after yellow fever vaccination. TCRdb itself ran the 5' RACE reads through MiXCR, one entry per CDR3 protein. The sample shows roughly 30,000 distinct CDR3 sequences, approximately 10% of them seen only once. The source material was PBMCs, either bulk or a sorted T-cell subset (CD4+, CD8+, memory, or dextramer-sorted; not recorded which), sampled less than 16 days after the first yellow fever vaccination. These receptors were obtained from a young man who received the YFV17D yellow fever vaccine.

This clonotype was observed many times. V is TRBV12-3 or TRBV12-4 and J is TRBJ1-1, with a tentative D call TRBD1 (5 bases). Trimming pared 7 bases from V and 1 base from J, leaving 16 bases between. This CDR3 is 15 amino acids long. CDR3 protein: CASTQSGAWNTEAFF. The CDR3 region has the DNA TGTGCCAGCACCCAGTCCGGGGCTTGGAACACTGAAGCTTTCTTT.

This clonotype was recorded at least ten times. This chain joins TRBV5-6 and TRBJ2-7; D is ambiguous. The CDR3 is 14 residues long. V lost 4 bases and J lost 3, with 14 bases in between. Germline assignment: CDR1 SGHDT and CDR2 YYEEEE. CDR3 DNA: TGTGCCAGCAGCAACCCCACAAGGATCTACGAGCAGTACGTC. Residues: CASSNPTRIYEQYV.

This clonotype has at least ten counts. The CDR3 sequence is CASSIWRNQPQHF. CDR3 sequence (DNA): TGTGCCAGTAGTATCTGGCGCAATCAGCCCCAGCATTTT. The V gene is TRBV19, the J gene TRBJ1-5, with D unresolved. The germline V and J ends were trimmed by 3 bases and 2 bases, with 5 bases remaining between them. The CDR3 contains 13 residues. Germline assignment: CDR1 LNHDA and CDR2 SQIVND (reference sequence). Together with reference TRBV19 and TRBJ1-5, the CDR3 gives the full variable domain: DGGITQSPKYLFRKEGQNVTLSCEQNLNHDAMYWYRQDPGQGLRLIYYSQIVNDFQKGDIAEGYSVSREKKESFPLTVTSAQKNPTAFYLCASSIWRNQPQHFGDGTRLSIL.

This clonotype was counted ten times or more. The chain recombines TRBV7-2 with TRBJ1-3; D uncertain. Germline assignment: CDR1 SGHTA and CDR2 FQGNSA. The ends were cut back, 0 bases at V and 2 bases at J, with 11 bases in the middle. The CDR3 is 16 amino acids. Here the CDR3 DNA reads TGTGCCAGCAGCTTAGCAAGTCCCTTACCTGGAAACACCATATATTTT. Translating it yields CASSLASPLPGNTIYF.

This clonotype was detected ten times or more. This chain uses TRBV6-2 or TRBV6-3 with TRBJ1-5; weak D call: TRBD1 (6 bases). Germline CDR1 MNHEY, CDR2 SVGEGT. Between the trimmed V and J ends, which lost 1 base and 2 bases, there was a span of 12 bases. This CDR3 has 16 amino acids. The CDR3 loop is CASSYWRGTGNQPQHF. CDR3 nucleotide sequence: TGTGCCAGCAGTTACTGGAGGGGGACGGGCAATCAGCCCCAGCATTTT.

At least ten counts were recorded for this clonotype. The gene calls are TRBV11-1 and TRBJ1-4; a weak D match, TRBD1 (6 bases). Trimming took 5 bases from V and 6 from J, leaving 34 bases between them. CDR1 and CDR2 (germline): SGHAT, FQDESV (reference sequence). The CDR3 covers 21 residues. The CDR3 sequence is CASSPTIPGGQGARGHEKLFF. The CDR3 DNA is TGTGCCAGCAGCCCGACAATCCCTGGGGGGCAAGGGGCACGGGGGCATGAAAAACTGTTTTTT.

Of note for this clonotype: A clone one base away is much larger, so this may be a read error. The chain carries TRBV2 and TRBJ2-1, with 9 positions matching TRBD2. The germline V gene encodes CDR1 SNHLY and CDR2 FYNNEI. There are 14 residues in the CDR3. The DNA of the CDR3 is TGTACCAGCACAGGCGGGGGGGCCGGCAATGAGCAGTTCTTC. Its protein is CTSTGGGAGNEQFF.

This clonotype appeared many times. The V and J genes are TRBV10-2 and TRBJ2-3, with 8 bases aligning to TRBD2. Germline CDR1 and CDR2: WSHSY and SAAADI. The CDR3 has 13 amino acids. V gave up 7 bases and J gave up 4 bases; unmatched junction bases: 4. CDR3 in amino acids: CASKAGEPDTQYF. The CDR3, as DNA: TGCGCCAGCAAAGCGGGGGAACCAGATACGCAGTATTTT.

This clonotype was found many times. V usage is TRBV11-2 and J usage is TRBJ2-7; 8 bases agree with TRBD2. The ends lost 4 bases at V and 2 bases at J; junction bases unmatched: 4. This CDR3 is built from 14 residues. Per the germline V gene, CDR1 is SGHAT and CDR2 is FQNNGV. The CDR3: CASSSGGGAYEQYF. CDR3 DNA: TGTGCCAGCAGCTCGGGGGGGGGGGCCTACGAGCAGTACTTC.

This clonotype was recorded at least ten times. The V and J genes are TRBV29-1 and TRBJ1-1; 7 positions match TRBD1. V was pared by 3 bases and J by 5 bases, with 12 bases of the junction left unmatched. Germline values: CDR1 SQVTM, CDR2 ANQGSEA. The CDR3 covers 15 residues. The CDR3 protein is CSVDRQGGGRTEAFF. The CDR3 DNA reads as TGCAGCGTTGACCGACAGGGTGGCGGTCGGACTGAAGCTTTCTTT.

This clonotype was seen ten or more times. V is TRBV6-6 and J is TRBJ2-7; D may be TRBD1 (5 bases). The V gene's germline CDR1 is MNHNY and CDR2 SVGAGI (reference sequence). Trimming left V 1 base short and J 9 bases short, with 13 bases between. CDR3 length: 13 residues. The CDR3 DNA follows: TGTGCCAGCAGTTACTATAGGACAACAGGGCAGTACGTC. Amino acid sequence: CASSYYRTTGQYV.

This clonotype was picked up many times. The chain uses TRBV7-9 and TRBJ1-1, with 10 nucleotides matching TRBD1. Per the germline V gene, CDR1 is SEHNR and CDR2 is FQNEAQ (reference sequence). CDR3 length: 14 residues. V shed 4 bases, J shed 5 bases, and the junction held 4 bases outside the gene matches. CDR3 loop: CASSWTGGLTEAFF. In nucleotides, the CDR3 is TGTGCCAGCAGCTGGACAGGGGGTTTGACTGAAGCTTTCTTT.

This clonotype was observed many times. This chain connects TRBV4-1 to TRBJ1-1; a possible D gene is TRBD1 (5 bases). V lost 6 bases and J lost 1, with 15 bases in between. From germline, CDR1 is MGHRA and CDR2 YSYEKL. This CDR3 contains 15 residues. CDR3 sequence reads: CASSHPWGSNTEAFF. The CDR3 DNA is TGCGCCAGCAGTCATCCCTGGGGGTCGAACACTGAAGCTTTCTTT.

This clonotype was seen ten or more times. V gene TRBV4-1 combines with J gene TRBJ1-4, with D perhaps TRBD1 (6 bases). V dropped 4 bases and J dropped 6 bases, with 12 bases sitting between them. The germline gives CDR1 MGHRA, CDR2 YSYEKL. The CDR3 is made up of 14 amino acids. The CDR3 DNA is TGCGCCAGCAGCCCTGGACAGACAGATGAAAAACTGTTTTTT. Translated: CASSPGQTDEKLFF.

There are many counts of this clonotype. The chain carries TRBV20-1 and TRBJ1-5; 7 nucleotides agree with TRBD1. The V segment lost 4 bases and the J segment 6 bases; nucleotides outside the gene matches: 3. The germline CDR1 and CDR2 sequences are DFQATT and SNEGSKA (reference sequence). This CDR3 contains 12 residues. The CDR3 protein is CSAKGGGQPQHF. CDR3 coding DNA: TGCAGTGCTAAAGGGGGCGGTCAGCCCCAGCATTTT.

At least ten counts were recorded for this clonotype. J is TRBJ2-2 and V is TRBV12-3 or TRBV12-4; D gene ambiguous. The V end lost 5 bases, the J end lost 3 bases, and 13 bases lay between the germline ends. The CDR3 is 15 amino acids. As DNA, the CDR3 is TGTGCCAGCAGTCGCCGGGCCCTGGACACCGGGGAGCTGTTTTTT. This sequence encodes CASSRRALDTGELFF.

This clonotype is categorized as medium-sized. The chain uses TRBV12-3 or TRBV12-4 and TRBJ1-5; D is uncertain. The CDR3 is made up of 11 amino acids. V was pared by 2 bases and J by 10 bases, with 6 bases between. The CDR3 nucleotides are TGTGCCAGCAGTTTAAAAGGACCCCAGCATTTT. Amino acid sequence: CASSLKGPQHF.

Many counts were recorded for this clonotype. The genes are TRBV5-5 and TRBJ2-5; D is tentatively TRBD1 or TRBD2 (6 bases each). Germline-derived CDR1 and CDR2 are SGHKS and YYEKEE (reference sequence). Between the trimmed V and J ends, which lost 1 base and 1 base, there was a span of 14 bases. The CDR3 contains 16 residues. The CDR3 here is CASSLLVWGAQETQYF. In DNA form, the CDR3 reads TGTGCCAGCAGCTTGCTCGTATGGGGGGCCCAAGAGACCCAGTACTTC.

This clonotype has at least ten counts. The V and J genes are TRBV30 and TRBJ1-2, with no clear D. Trimming shortened V by 0 bases and J by 8 bases, and 13 bases separated the two germline ends. This CDR3 comprises 13 residues. Germline-derived CDR1 and CDR2 are GTSNPN and SVGIG (reference sequence). Here the CDR3 reads CAWSVVGYGGYTF. Here the CDR3 DNA reads TGTGCCTGGAGTGTCGTGGGCTACGGGGGCTACACCTTC.

This clonotype was found many times. The chain combines TRBV10-1 with TRBJ2-3, with no clear D. This CDR3 contains 13 residues. Germline loops: CDR1 WNHNN, CDR2 SYGVQD (reference sequence). The V gene lost 4 bases and the J gene lost 2 bases, with 7 bases spanning the gap. The CDR3 is CASSAGLTDTQYF. CDR3 coding DNA: TGCGCCAGCAGTGCCGGTCTCACAGATACGCAGTATTTT.

This clonotype was seen repeatedly, ten times or more. The chain employs TRBV4-2 and TRBJ2-1, with 8 bases matching TRBD1. Germline CDR1 and CDR2: LGHNA and YNFKEQ. Trimming took 0 bases from V and 4 from J; bases not matched to a gene: 2. The CDR3 covers 15 residues. CDR3 in amino acids: CASSQETGDYNEQFF. The CDR3 bases are TGTGCCAGCAGCCAAGAGACAGGGGATTACAATGAGCAGTTCTTC.